The T cell receptor beta chain under discussion was sequenced for a study of long-term antiretroviral therapy in people with HIV. The V end was cut by 2 bases, the J end by 1 base, with 11 bases between. Germline values: CDR1 SGHRS, CDR2 YFSETQ. This CDR3 has 15 residues. With survey level as its setting, the immunoSEQ assay was v3.0. Here immunoSEQ multiplex PCR was the method, and the copy in TCRdb shows in-frame clones only, minus some. The profile covers approximately 21,000 clones, with more than 75% appearing a single time and 3% to 4% taken by the ten largest. The gene calls are TRBV5-1 and TRBJ2-3; D tentatively reads TRBD1 or TRBD2 (5 bases each). This clonotype was obtained from a man aged 60 to 75 with HIV. Sequences were derived from unsorted PBMCs, sampled 2.3 years after starting antiretroviral therapy. DNA for the CDR3: TGCGCCAGCAGCTTACCCCTGGGGGGCACAGATACGCAGTATTTT. Protein product: CASSLPLGGTDTQYF.